This TCR beta chain was identified in a study of HIV-infected patients and healthy controls. The sample holds many counts of this clonotype. TCRdb redid the calling of the 5' RACE reads with MiXCR, one entry per CDR3 protein. The sample carries tens of thousands of distinct CDR3 sequences, less than 20% recorded once. The CDR3 runs to 13 residues. CDR1 SQVTM and CDR2 ANQGSEA come from the germline V gene. V was pared by 3 bases and J by 11 bases, with 9 bases of the junction left unmatched. Sequenced material: CD4+ T cells from blood. This sequence was found in a human donor in good health. The chain links TRBV29-1 to TRBJ1-1, with 10 nucleotides matching TRBD1. This CDR3 is CSVEKGQGRLAFF. CDR3 DNA: TGCAGCGTTGAGAAGGGACAGGGGCGGTTGGCTTTCTTT.